Presented here are 27 T cell receptor beta chains from one specimen sequenced in a study of human T cells and chemical hapten exposure. TCRdb ran MiXCR on the RACE reads and lists one entry per CDR3 protein. The repertoire holds about 99,000 distinct CDR3 sequences, with 9.5% to 15% as singletons. The sample's time point: patch test 1, 2 weeks after DPC sensitization. The treatment: therapeutic diphenylcyclopropenone sensitization with weekly scalp DPC. Sequenced material: whole blood, taken in connection with sensitization to the hapten diphenylcyclopropenone (DPC). These receptors all stem from a woman in her thirties or forties with alopecia areata. Some clones in this sample may be carry-over from other donors' samples.

This rearrangement joins TRBV18 to TRBJ2-1; 7 nucleotides match TRBD1. The CDR3 has 16 amino acids. Losses at the gene ends were 3 bases for V and 7 bases for J; bases not matched to a gene: 12. From germline, CDR1 is KGHSH and CDR2 LQKENI. This CDR3 is CASSPLNRVRGNEQFF. In DNA form, the CDR3 reads TGTGCCAGCTCACCCCTTAACAGGGTCAGGGGGAATGAGCAGTTCTTC.

This chain connects TRBV7-9 to TRBJ2-5, with a weak D call TRBD1 (5 bases). The germline V gene has CDR1 SEHNR and CDR2 FQNEAQ (reference sequence). Trimming cost V 3 bases and J 4 bases, with 15 bases left between them. This CDR3 is built from 15 residues. The CDR3 spells CASSFTGRVGETQYF. DNA of the CDR3: TGTGCCAGCAGCTTTACGGGCAGGGTCGGAGAGACCCAGTACTTC.

CDR3 bases: TGTGCCAGCAGCTTGTTCCGTGAGACCCAGTACTTC. Translation: CASSLFRETQYF. This rearrangement joins TRBV7-2 to TRBJ2-5, with D unresolved. There are 12 residues in the CDR3. Germline CDR1 reads SGHTA; CDR2 reads FQGNSA. The V end was cut by 3 bases, the J end by 5 bases, with 7 bases between. The full variable domain, rest sourced from reference TRBV7-2 and TRBJ2-5, is GAGVSQSPSNKVTEKGKDVELRCDPISGHTALYWYRQSLGQGLEFLIYFQGNSAPDKSGLPSDRFSAERTGGSVSTLTIQRTQQEDSAVYLCASSLFRETQYFGPGTRLLVL.

This chain joins TRBV3-1 and TRBJ1-2, with TRBD1 identical over 7 bases. Germline V gene data show CDR1 as LGHDT and CDR2 as YNNKEL (reference sequence). The CDR3 runs to 12 residues. Trimming took 4 bases from V and 8 from J; bases not matched to a gene: 4. DNA for the CDR3: TGTGCCAGCAGCCGGACAGGTTCCGGCTACACCTTC. Encoded protein: CASSRTGSGYTF.

This clonotype was counted only a few times. The rearrangement links TRBV6-2 or TRBV6-3 to TRBJ2-2, with TRBD1 matching 11 bases. CDR1 and CDR2 (germline): MNHEY, SVGEGT. The CDR3 totals 14 residues. With 8 bases clipped from V and 6 bases from J, the junction kept 5 bases outside the gene matches. CDR3 nucleotide sequence: TGTGCCAGCTGCGGACAGGGGGCATCCGGGGAGCTGTTTTTT. It specifies CASCGQGASGELFF.

The chain recombines TRBV3-1 with TRBJ2-1, with 10 nucleotides matching TRBD2. Germline loops: CDR1 LGHDT, CDR2 YNNKEL (reference sequence). The CDR3 runs 14 residues. V shed 6 bases, J shed 4 bases, and the junction held 3 bases outside the gene matches. CDR3 region: CASSRTSGYNEQFF. In DNA, the CDR3 is TGTGCCAGCAGTAGGACTAGCGGATACAATGAGCAGTTCTTC.

The V and J genes are TRBV28 and TRBJ2-7, with unresolved D. The CDR3 spans 14 residues. From germline, CDR1 is MDHEN and CDR2 SYDVKM. V dropped 3 bases and J dropped 0 bases, with 9 bases sitting between them. CDR3 nucleotide sequence: TGTGCCAGCAGTTTTGGTGGTACCTCCTACGAGCAGTACTTC. Amino acids: CASSFGGTSYEQYF.

The V call is TRBV6-4, the J call TRBJ1-5; D may be TRBD1 (6 bases). Per germline, CDR1 MRHNA and CDR2 SNTAGT. The CDR3 has 16 residues. Trimming took off 1 base at V and 3 bases at J, with 13 bases between the two ends. CDR3 amino acids: CASSDLARDTNQPQHF. CDR3 nucleotides: TGTGCCAGCAGTGACTTGGCTCGGGACACCAATCAGCCCCAGCATTTT.

This clonotype was detected a few times. The chain links TRBV28 to TRBJ2-7, with D perhaps TRBD1 (6 bases). The CDR3 covers 12 residues. Germline V gives CDR1 MDHEN, CDR2 SYDVKM. With 8 bases removed from V and 4 bases from J, the gap between germline ends came to 12 bases. For the CDR3, the DNA is TGTGCCAGCTCGTATCAGGGGTACGAGCAGTACTTC. Translation gives CASSYQGYEQYF.

The rearrangement uses TRBV6-2 or TRBV6-3 and TRBJ2-6; D uncertain. Between the trimmed V and J ends, which lost 6 bases and 1 base, there was a span of 13 bases. The CDR3 length is 16 residues. The V gene's germline CDR1 is MNHEY and CDR2 SVGEGT. This CDR3 is CASRPAIGSGANVLTF. The CDR3 DNA follows: TGTGCCAGCAGGCCTGCTATTGGTTCTGGGGCCAACGTCCTGACTTTC.

The chain combines TRBV7-2 with TRBJ1-1, with unresolved D. The CDR3 is made up of 13 amino acids. The germline V gene has CDR1 SGHTA and CDR2 FQGNSA. The ends were cut back, 1 base at V and 3 bases at J, with 6 bases in the middle. The CDR3 here is CASSLDWYTEAFF. The CDR3 bases are TGTGCCAGCAGCTTAGATTGGTACACTGAAGCTTTCTTT. The whole variable domain, filled in from reference TRBV7-2 and TRBJ1-1, reads GAGVSQSPSNKVTEKGKDVELRCDPISGHTALYWYRQSLGQGLEFLIYFQGNSAPDKSGLPSDRFSAERTGGSVSTLTIQRTQQEDSAVYLCASSLDWYTEAFFGQGTRLTVV.

This clonotype was found a few times. The V gene is TRBV6-1, the J gene TRBJ2-3; D assignment may be TRBD1 or TRBD2 (5 bases each). Germline V gene sequence: CDR1 MNHNS, CDR2 SASEGT. V dropped 4 bases and J dropped 5 bases, with 16 bases sitting between them. CDR3 length: 15 residues. The CDR3 is CASSVAAGDRDTQYF. The CDR3 coding sequence is TGTGCCAGCAGTGTGGCCGCCGGGGACCGAGATACGCAGTATTTT.

This clonotype has more than one count but fewer than ten. The J gene is TRBJ2-7, the V gene TRBV20-1, with TRBD2 matching over 12 bases. The length of the CDR3 is 15 residues. Germline CDR1 reads DFQATT; CDR2 reads SNEGSKA (reference sequence). V lost 1 base and J lost 5; bases outside the gene matches: 6. In nucleotides, the CDR3 is TGCAGTGCTAGAGGGACTAGCGGGATCCGCAACGAGCAGTACTTC. It specifies CSARGTSGIRNEQYF.

The J gene is TRBJ1-4, the V gene TRBV7-9; D ambiguous. The ends were cut back, 2 bases at V and 5 bases at J, with 9 bases in the middle. The CDR3 has 14 amino acids. The germline V gene has CDR1 SEHNR and CDR2 FQNEAQ (reference sequence). CDR3 sequence (DNA): TGTGCCAGCAGCTTATCGACCGAGAATGAAAAACTGTTTTTT. It yields the protein CASSLSTENEKLFF.

This clonotype was observed a handful of times. The gene calls are TRBV4-3 and TRBJ2-2; D unresolved. The CDR3 is made up of 16 amino acids. The germline gives CDR1 LGHNA, CDR2 YSLEER. Trimming took 0 bases from V and 2 from J, leaving 10 bases between them. The CDR3 region has the DNA TGCGCCAGCAGCCAAGAGTCGGCGCGAAACACCGGGGAGCTGTTTTTT. This encodes CASSQESARNTGELFF.

This clonotype showed up just a few times. The J gene is TRBJ2-7, the V gene TRBV5-1; 9 bases align to TRBD1. CDR3 length: 16 amino acids. The germline gives CDR1 SGHRS, CDR2 YFSETQ. J lost 3 bases, V lost 5 bases, and 12 bases had no gene match. In DNA form, the CDR3 reads TGCGCCAGCAGTCTAGACCGGGACAGGGCCTTCTACGAGCAGTACTTC. It codes for CASSLDRDRAFYEQYF.

This clonotype was seen many times. The V gene is TRBV11-2, the J gene TRBJ2-1, with D tentatively TRBD2 (6 bases). The germline V and J ends were trimmed by 6 bases and 5 bases, with 17 bases remaining between them. CDR1 and CDR2 (germline): SGHAT, FQNNGV. The CDR3 extends over 15 amino acids. The CDR3 region has the DNA TGTGCCAGCAGACCTTCGGCTAGCGCCGACAATGAGCAGTTCTTC. Amino acids: CASRPSASADNEQFF.

This clonotype occurred a few times. This rearrangement joins TRBV14 to TRBJ2-5, with TRBD2 identical over 10 bases. Trimming removed 2 bases from V and 5 bases from J; junction bases left unmatched: 5. The CDR3 has 15 residues. Germline V gene data show CDR1 as SGHDN and CDR2 as FVKESK. CDR3 protein: CASSQRLAGAETQYF. DNA of the CDR3: TGTGCCAGCAGCCAACGGCTAGCGGGAGCGGAGACCCAGTACTTC.

The chain has TRBV28 and TRBJ2-5; 10 bases agree with TRBD1. Germline V CDR1 and CDR2: MDHEN, SYDVKM. V lost 8 bases, J lost 1 base, and 10 bases stayed unmatched. The CDR3 runs to 16 residues. In nucleotides, the CDR3 is TGTGCCAGCTGTACTCCGGGACAGGGGTTCCAAGAGACCCAGTACTTC. This translates into CASCTPGQGFQETQYF. The full variable domain, its missing parts supplied by reference TRBV28 and TRBJ2-5, is DVKVTQSSRYLVKRTGEKVFLECVQDMDHENMFWYRQDPGLGLRLIYFSYDVKMKEKGDIPEGYSVSREKKERFSLILESASTNQTSMYLCASCTPGQGFQETQYFGPGTRLLVL.

Points on this clonotype: At one end, the junction sequence differs from germline, possibly due to a read error. This chain connects TRBV12-3 or TRBV12-4 to TRBJ2-7; TRBD2 aligns across 12 bases. There are 14 residues in the CDR3. CDR3 bases: TGTGTCAGCAGGCGACTAGCGGGAGATCACGAGCAGTACTTC. Translated, it gives CVSRRLAGDHEQYF.

This clonotype was observed a handful of times. V is TRBV7-9 and J is TRBJ1-1, with TRBD1 matching over 7 bases. Germline values: CDR1 SEHNR, CDR2 FQNEAQ (reference sequence). The CDR3 extends over 15 amino acids. Germline trimming cut 1 base from V and 1 base from J; bases unmatched to any gene: 3. The CDR3 DNA reads as TGTGCCAGCAGCTTAGTGGGACAGCGGAACACTGAAGCTTTCTTT. Translating it yields CASSLVGQRNTEAFF. Filled out from reference TRBV7-9 and TRBJ1-1, the complete variable domain reads DTGVSQNPRHKITKRGQNVTFRCDPISEHNRLYWYRQTLGQGPEFLTYFQNEAQLEKSRLLSDRFSAERPKGSFSTLEIQRTEQGDSAMYLCASSLVGQRNTEAFFGQGTRLTVV.

This clonotype was seen more than once but under ten times. This chain uses TRBV12-3 or TRBV12-4 with TRBJ2-3; TRBD1 matches 12 bases. V trimming: 3 bases; J trimming: 6 bases; junction bases outside the gene matches: 7. The CDR3 extends over 16 amino acids. CDR3 nucleotides: TGTGCCAGCAGTTTCGCCGGGACAGGGGGCCTGGATACGCAGTATTTT. The encoded protein is CASSFAGTGGLDTQYF.

V is TRBV6-2 or TRBV6-3 and J is TRBJ2-1; no clear D. Germline loops: CDR1 MNHEY, CDR2 SVGEGT. This CDR3 spans 11 amino acids. Trimming stripped 2 bases from V and 8 bases from J, with 4 bases between. CDR3 region: CASSYIYEQFF. The CDR3, as DNA: TGTGCCAGCAGTTACATTTATGAGCAGTTCTTC.

In the case of this clonotype: One end of the junction fails to match germline, which may point to a read error. The V gene is TRBV6-6, the J gene TRBJ1-4, with D tentatively TRBD1 (6 bases). This CDR3 is 15 amino acids long. Germline V gives CDR1 MNHNY, CDR2 SVGAGI (reference sequence). The CDR3: CASSSTGTTNEKLFF. As DNA, the CDR3 is TGTGCCAGCAGTTCCACCGGGACAACGAATGAAAAACTGTTTTTT.

The chain has TRBV20-1 and TRBJ2-7; D might be TRBD1 (5 bases). Trimming left V 1 base short and J 3 bases short, with 10 bases between. This CDR3 spans 13 amino acids. From germline, CDR1 is DFQATT and CDR2 SNEGSKA (reference sequence). The CDR3 sequence is CSARVQDGYEQYF. The CDR3 coding sequence is TGCAGTGCTAGAGTACAGGACGGCTACGAGCAGTACTTC.

This clonotype appeared a few times. The chain uses TRBV7-2 and TRBJ2-7; D remains unclear. CDR3 length equals 13 residues. Germline CDR1 SGHTA, CDR2 FQGNSA. Trimming left V 5 bases short and J 0 bases short, with 8 bases between. The CDR3 region is CASSRPFSYEQYF. Written as DNA, the CDR3 is TGTGCCAGCAGCCGACCTTTCTCCTACGAGCAGTACTTC. The full variable domain, rest sourced from reference TRBV7-2 and TRBJ2-7, is GAGVSQSPSNKVTEKGKDVELRCDPISGHTALYWYRQSLGQGLEFLIYFQGNSAPDKSGLPSDRFSAERTGGSVSTLTIQRTQQEDSAVYLCASSRPFSYEQYFGPGTRLTVT.

This clonotype was detected many times. The chain joins TRBV18 to TRBJ2-1; possible D gene TRBD2, 6 bases. V lost 3 bases, J lost 12 bases, and 12 bases lay in between. CDR1 and CDR2 (germline): KGHSH, LQKENI. This CDR3 region has 12 residues. CDR3 loop: CASSPEGGGQFF. For the CDR3, the DNA is TGTGCCAGCTCACCGGAGGGTGGTGGGCAGTTCTTC.